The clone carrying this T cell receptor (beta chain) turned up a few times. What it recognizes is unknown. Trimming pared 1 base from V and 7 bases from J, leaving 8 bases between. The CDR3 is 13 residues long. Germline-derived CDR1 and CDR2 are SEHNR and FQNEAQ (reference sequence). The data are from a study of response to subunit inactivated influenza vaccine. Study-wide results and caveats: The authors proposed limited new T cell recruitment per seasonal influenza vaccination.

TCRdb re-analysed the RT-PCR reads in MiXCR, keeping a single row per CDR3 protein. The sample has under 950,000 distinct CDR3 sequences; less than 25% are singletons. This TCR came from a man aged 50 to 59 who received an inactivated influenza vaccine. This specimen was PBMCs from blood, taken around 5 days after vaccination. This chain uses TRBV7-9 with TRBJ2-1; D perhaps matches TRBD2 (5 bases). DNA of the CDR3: TGTGCCAGCAGCTTAGGGGAGATGAATGAGCAGTTCTTC. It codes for CASSLGEMNEQFF. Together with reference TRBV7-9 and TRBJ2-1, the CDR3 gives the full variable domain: DTGVSQNPRHKITKRGQNVTFRCDPISEHNRLYWYRQTLGQGPEFLTYFQNEAQLEKSRLLSDRFSAERPKGSFSTLEIQRTEQGDSAMYLCASSLGEMNEQFFGPGTRLTVL.